This T cell receptor (beta chain) was documented in a study of T cells in Graves' hyperthyroidism and ophthalmopathy. There were TCR beta CDR3 regions amplified from RNA transcripts. In the first-round RT-PCR of the TCR CDR3, the HTBI primer set was used. TCRdb analysed the multiplex PCR reads with MiXCR anew, one entry per CDR3 protein. There are more than 500,000 distinct CDR3 sequences in the sample; 46% occur only once, and around 20% lies in the top ten. In germline, CDR1 is SGDLS, CDR2 YYNGEE. Trimming removed 0 bases at V and 4 bases at J, with 11 bases between. This CDR3 comprises 14 residues. This clonotype was recorded many times. Its antigen is currently unknown. Study-wide points: Most expanded thyroid clonotypes above 0.001 also appeared in blood.

The specimen was peripheral blood or thyroid tissue (not recorded which). This clonotype was sampled from an adult woman with Graves' disease, either hyperthyroidism or ophthalmopathy (not recorded which). The rearrangement joins TRBV9 to TRBJ2-7, with D maybe TRBD1 (5 bases). Here the CDR3 DNA reads TGTGCCAGCAGCGTAGCGGCAGGGCCGTACGAGCAGTACTTC. This gives the protein CASSVAAGPYEQYF.